This T cell receptor (beta chain) is from a study of cytomegalovirus exposure and HLA in healthy donors. For the study at large: As an earlier analysis found, about 179 million T cells yielded fewer than 130 million unique TCR beta sequences.

Deletions cut 5 bases from V and 6 bases from J, with 8 bases between. This CDR3 contains 11 residues. Per the germline V gene, CDR1 is SGHDT and CDR2 is YYEEEE. The PCR made use of 60 Vbeta and 13 Jbeta primers. Clones were sequenced by immunoSEQ multiplex PCR, and TCRdb holds only the in-frame ones, with some missing. Listed are 100,000 to 150,000 clones; 1.7% falls within the top ten. Study-wide results and limits: Whilst most TCR sequences proved rare, a subset of public TCRs occurred across many donors. Within an earlier analysis, most TCR beta V segments proved productive either about 87% or about 30% of the time.

As concerns this clone: As yet, its antigen is unknown.

Sequenced input: PBMCs. The rearrangement uses TRBV5-6 and TRBJ1-1; no firm D call. The receptor was derived from a man in his late teens or twenties in good health and CMV-seronegative. The CDR3 nucleotides read TGTGCCAGCAGTCTACTATCTGAAGCTTTCTTT. Translated: CASSLLSEAFF.